This T cell receptor beta chain emerged from a study of cytomegalovirus exposure and HLA in healthy donors (dated by TCRdb to 2017 to 2019). Background on the whole study: According to an earlier analysis of several hundred of the donors, about 190 million T cells yielded 100 million or so unique TCR beta sequences and approximately 280 Gb of sequence data. An early release that covered around 590 HLA-typed donors contained approximately 300 gigabases of sequencing data and around 80 million unique TCR sequences. A separate validation cohort of 100 to 150 different subjects was used in addition to the roughly 670-subject first cohort. The number of donors typed differed by locus, with about 629-630 for A, B, C, DRB1 and DQB1, roughly 550 for DQA1, 600 to 610 for DPA1, and around 450 for DPB1. A later analysis re-analyzed previously published TCR beta repertoires from about 730 donors and added high-resolution HLA genotyping to study TCR occurrence patterns. In a later genetic analysis, genome-wide SNP genotypes for about three fifths of the roughly 670 donors were used, and that subset was treated as a discovery cohort. Across around 400 genotyped donors of the cohort, an average of roughly 230,000 unique TCR beta nucleotide sequences per donor were sequenced, and 15% to 20% of those sequences were non-productive. Using immunosequencing, the study profiled T cell repertoires from about 610 subjects and related those repertoires to cytomegalovirus serostatus. Donor age, sex, ethnicity and CMV serostatus were collected together with the repertoire data. The aim of the study was to test whether cataloging public T cell receptors could identify signatures of past pathogen exposure. Of the roughly 410 genotyped donors, more than 75% were placed in the genetic ancestry cluster associated with self-reported Caucasian donors. HLA typing included class I and class II loci at four-digit resolution. All discovery cohort repertoires had been generated on a single sequencing platform. The later analysis used no new phenotypic data to find candidate immune exposures, relying instead on TCR beta sequences and their occurrence across donors. An earlier analysis of nearly 600 of the donors applied high-throughput TCR beta sequencing to assess whether each TCR beta V gene segment acted as functional or pseudogenic. A few DR-DQ haplotypes were treated as single units for association and clustering because of strong linkage in the cohort. High-throughput TCR immunosequencing, statistical association of individual TCRs with disease status, and machine learning were combined to predict cytomegalovirus infection status.

To prepare the library, the immunoSEQ multiplex PCR assay was applied. For the multiplex PCR, a mixture combining 60 forward primers for TCR Vbeta segments and 13 reverse primers for TCR Jbeta segments was used. The CDR3 region of rearranged TCR beta genes was amplified from genomic DNA by a multiplex PCR assay. On the Illumina HiSeq System, the amplified TCR beta libraries were sequenced as 87-base-pair reads. The study's own analysis went as follows. A later analysis tallied approximately 87 million unique TCR beta chains across the roughly 610 repertoires, and approximately 9.9 million of those chains were shared by two or more donors. A nearest-neighbor algorithm error-corrected the raw reads and collapsed the reads into unique sequences, merging closely related sequences to remove PCR and sequencing errors. CDR3 sequences were aligned to IMGT reference sequences to assign V, D and J gene segments. For a sequence to be retained, a match of at least six nucleotides was required to both a V gene segment and a J gene segment. A rearrangement was called productive if the CDR3 had no stop codons and remained in frame with V and J, and every other rearrangement was called non-productive. Following IMGT convention, CDR3 was defined as the stretch from the second conserved V-encoded cysteine up to the conserved J-encoded phenylalanine. In an earlier analysis of some 550 of the donors, sequences lacking an unambiguous match to a single V gene segment were excluded. An earlier analysis of around 600 of the donors classified V segments as functional when productive rearrangements were above 56.7% and as segregating when the standard deviation between donors was above 5%. To diagnose cytomegalovirus status from the catalog of TCR beta chain sequences, a statistical classification framework was built. V and J gene assignment, in a later analysis, came from comparing TCR nucleotide sequences with IMGT/GENE-DB human TR gene sequences. The TCRdist pipeline was used in a later analysis to assign CDR3 sequences and most-parsimonious VDJ recombination scenarios. In a later analysis, every TCR beta chain was defined by the combination of its CDR3 amino acid sequence and its V-gene family, and reads without a unique V-gene family were dropped. To address suspected cross-contamination and a sequencing artifact, a later analysis removed over 500 highly shared, low-generation-probability nucleotide sequences. A later analysis calculated a clonal expansion index for each public chain from normalized within-repertoire ranks of inferred template counts. In a later analysis, generation probabilities were computed using a VDJ recombination model fitted to out-of-frame rearrangements, and the results were checked against IGoR. Hypergeometric tests were used in a later analysis to score TCR-TCR, TCR-HLA and TCR-CMV co-occurrence, with a repertoire-size bias correction applied to the TCR pairs. In a later analysis, false discovery rates were estimated by permuting HLA or CMV assignments 20 times. In a later analysis, co-occurring TCRs were grouped with DBSCAN, and TCRdist sequence similarity was added when clustering was performed within HLA-allele-positive subsets. Repertoires with fewer than 30,000 or more than 120,000 public chains, plus five repertoires with anomalous nucleotide sharing, were excluded from co-occurrence clustering. In its TCRdb copy, this immuneACCESS table keeps in-frame sequences only and misses some clones. Where compared with another copy, unresolved V genes explain less than half of these, and the others have no known cause. The DNA was the basis for D and trimming; V, J and clone size are from that table. For this sample the table gives over 65,000 clones, of which about 79% were detected only once. In total, the top ten clones hold over 7.5% of the sample.

Germline trimming: 4 bases from V, 5 bases from J; junction bases outside gene matches: 6. From its cysteine to its phenylalanine, the CDR3 spans 16 amino acids. Left in the record is the CDR3 DNA by itself, 48 bases read in frame from the first base. CDR1 and CDR2 were assigned from the germline V gene as MNHEY and SVGAGI. In total, roughly 670 healthy bone marrow donors made up the cohort. At the time of sampling, every cohort member was nominally healthy, though immune exposures that went unrecorded were likely present. The donor tested CMV seropositive and was one of the 289 seropositive cohort members. A peripheral blood sample was collected from each donor, and TCR beta sequencing was performed on peripheral blood mononuclear cells. Genomic DNA extraction from the blood cell samples was performed with the Qiagen DNeasy Blood Extraction Kit. Only a few counts were recorded for this clone. No cognate antigen has been identified for it. Base-call qualities are not available, and no considerably larger clone is one nucleotide away.

The study at large found these results: A further reported finding was that TCR beta sequences accurately predicted the HLA-A and HLA-B alleles for most subjects in the first cohort. In a later genetic analysis, a missense DCLRE1C variant was associated with V-gene and J-gene trimming of TCR beta chains, and the association was replicated in an independent cohort. In a later analysis, several top co-occurrence clusters were reported to appear linked to parvovirus B19, influenza, CMV and Epstein-Barr virus. For the cohort, immune exposure information was limited to CMV serostatus. Most CMV-associated TCR beta chains appeared to be HLA-restricted in a later analysis, and the HLA associations seemed to be driven largely by CMV exposure. Across donors, most TCR sequences were observed very rarely, whereas some public TCRs were present in many individuals. The 87-base-pair reads could not distinguish some IMGT-functional V segments, including TRBV6-2 and TRBV6-3, so those segments were excluded. In a later analysis, TCR association rates were found to vary across HLA loci, with the most associated TCRs seen for DRB1 alleles and the fewest for HLA-C alleles. Compared with the roughly 670-donor mean, donors in an Asian-associated ancestry cluster had fewer N-insertions in productive TCRs, according to a later genetic analysis. HLA typing was unavailable for some donors at each locus, so association tests used only the typed subset. A few of the identified cytomegalovirus-associated TCR beta chains were confirmed in vitro to be specific for cytomegalovirus antigens. The earlier analysis of fewer than 750 of the donors excluded roughly 16 rarely observed V segments, including chromosome 9 orphons, because counts were too low. Broadly in line with IMGT annotations, most TCR beta V segments showed up in productive rearrangements about 87% or about 30% of the time in an earlier analysis of several hundred of the donors. The classifier was reported to diagnose cytomegalovirus status with high specificity and sensitivity in both the original and validation cohorts. The study listed 150 to 200 TCR beta chains as associated with cytomegalovirus. A later analysis associated about 16,000 TCR beta sequences with specific HLA alleles at a false discovery rate of 0.05. In this cohort, only TCR beta chains were sequenced, and detectable features were limited by the absence of alpha or paired-chain data. The authors suggested that the approach could potentially be extended to other disease states and immunological phenotypes. Compared with equally common non-associated chains, HLA-associated TCR beta chains in a later analysis were more clonally expanded and had lower generation probabilities. Sequencing depth was assumed to be roughly uniform across donors in the presence/absence analyses, though that assumption may not hold. Assigning TCR associations to individual alleles was difficult when HLA alleles, especially DR and DQ, strongly co-occurred. A group of highly shared sequence variants was considered likely to be a technical artifact of the sequencing pipeline. Correlated functional status among segregating V segments might reflect linkage disequilibrium, but an unknown experimental factor could not be ruled out.

The rearranged segments are TRBV6-5 and TRBJ2-5; 14 central bases correspond to TRBD2. What was sequenced was PBMCs. The receptor comes from a man in his sixties in good health and CMV-seropositive. The CDR3 in this case is CASSSRTSGRQETQYF. The DNA sequence follows: TGTGCCAGCAGTTCCCGGACTAGCGGGAGGCAGGAGACCCAGTACTTC.